These 22 T cell receptor beta chains share one sample of origin, sequenced in a study of blood T cells in healthy people across ages. For the second PCR, which ran for roughly 6 to 11 cycles, a sample-barcoded 5' primer and a J-beta primer mix were used. TCRdb re-called the 5' RACE reads through MiXCR, storing one row per CDR3 protein. The sample includes about 1.1 million distinct CDR3 sequences, roughly two fifths of them seen just once. Material: blood. All receptors derive from a man aged 18 to 35 in good health.

The chain employs TRBV14 and TRBJ2-1; D gene unclear. CDR3 length equals 13 residues. Germline V lookup: CDR1 SGHDN, CDR2 FVKESK. The V end lost 5 bases, the J end lost 0 bases, and 5 bases lay between the germline ends. CDR3 region: CASSIASYNEQFF. CDR3 sequence (DNA): TGTGCCAGCAGCATAGCCTCCTACAATGAGCAGTTCTTC.

Regarding this clonotype: The junction differs from germline at one of its ends, possibly a read error. DNA of the CDR3: TGCGCCAGCAGCCCTGGACAGGGGAATAACAATGGGCAGTTCTTC. Residues: CASSPGQGNNNGQFF. The chain employs TRBV5-1 and TRBJ2-1, with TRBD1 identical over 9 bases. The CDR3 runs to 15 residues. Germline V gives CDR1 SGHRS, CDR2 YFSETQ. Looking up the rest from reference TRBV5-1 and TRBJ2-1 gives the full variable domain: KAGVTQTPRYLIKTRGQQVTLSCSPISGHRSVSWYQQTPGQGLQFLFEYFSETQRNKGNFPGRFSGRQFSNSRSEMNVSTLELGDSALYLCASSPGQGNNNGQFFGPGTRLTVL.

Concerning this clonotype itself: This may come from a read error, since a much larger clone is one base off. This chain uses TRBV29-1 with TRBJ1-2; D is uncertain. V lost 3 bases and J lost 3, with 8 bases in between. Looked up from germline, CDR1 is SQVTM and CDR2 is ANQGSEA. The CDR3 consists of 12 residues. Written as DNA, the CDR3 is TGCAGCGTTGAGCGGGCAGACTATGGCTACACCTTC. This gives the protein CSVERADYGYTF.

With regard to this clonotype: This clone may be a read error of a much larger clone one base away. The chain couples TRBV12-3 or TRBV12-4 to TRBJ2-4, with a possible D match to TRBD2 (6 bases). V lost 5 bases and J 8 bases, leaving 13 bases between the germline ends. CDR3 length: 13 residues. CDR3 protein: CASSAGPGYIQYF. CDR3 nucleotides: TGTGCCAGCAGTGCGGGGCCCGGGTACATTCAGTACTTC.

The chain joins TRBV29-1 to TRBJ1-2; possibly TRBD1 for D (5 bases). Trimming pared 6 bases from V and 4 bases from J, leaving 12 bases between. The CDR3 runs to 12 residues. Germline-derived CDR1 and CDR2 are SQVTM and ANQGSEA. The CDR3 coding sequence is TGCAGCGTCATCGGACAAGGCTATGGCTACACCTTC. This sequence encodes CSVIGQGYGYTF.

This clonotype was detected a few times. The CDR3 nucleotides read TGTGCCAGCAGTCGAGACAGGGGGCAAATGGGTGAGCAGTTCTTC. This codes for CASSRDRGQMGEQFF. This chain links TRBV12-3 or TRBV12-4 with TRBJ2-1; TRBD1 agrees at 10 bases. V shed 5 bases and J 9 bases; nucleotides not matched to a gene: 10. This CDR3 has 15 residues.

This chain links TRBV4-1 with TRBJ2-7; no firm D call. This CDR3 comprises 15 residues. Trimming removed 0 bases from V and 3 bases from J, with 12 bases in between. From germline, CDR1 is MGHRA and CDR2 YSYEKL. CDR3 nucleotides: TGCGCCAGCAGCCAAGAAAACGGTCCATACTACGAGCAGTACTTC. It encodes CASSQENGPYYEQYF.

The rearrangement uses TRBV6-6 and TRBJ1-3; D remains unclear. The germline V gene has CDR1 MNHNY and CDR2 SVGAGI (reference sequence). Trimming took 3 bases from V and 0 from J, leaving 12 bases between them. This CDR3 is built from 16 residues. DNA of the CDR3: TGTGCCAGCAGTTATCTGGAACCTCACTCTGGAAACACCATATATTTT. Residues: CASSYLEPHSGNTIYF.

This chain uses TRBV2 with TRBJ2-2; D is possibly TRBD1 or TRBD2 (5 bases each). The CDR3 spans 14 residues. Trimming took 5 bases from V and 7 from J, leaving 14 bases between them. The germline CDR1 and CDR2 sequences are SNHLY and FYNNEI. The CDR3, as DNA: TGTGCCAGCAGTTGGGACGACCATGGCGGGGAGCTGTTTTTT. Translated, it gives CASSWDDHGGELFF. Based on the CDR3 plus reference TRBV2 and TRBJ2-2, the full variable domain is EPEVTQTPSHQVTQMGQEVILRCVPISNHLYFYWYRQILGQKVEFLVSFYNNEISEKSEIFDDQFSVERPDGSNFTLKIRSTKLEDSAMYFCASSWDDHGGELFFGEGSRLTVL.

The genes are TRBV12-3 or TRBV12-4 and TRBJ2-2; the match to TRBD2 covers 7 bases. The CDR3 is made up of 15 amino acids. J lost 6 bases, V lost 6 bases, and 10 bases had no gene match. For the CDR3, the DNA is TGTGCCAGCAGCTACGACGCAGGGAGGGCCGGGGAGCTGTTTTTT. It encodes CASSYDAGRAGELFF.

This chain links TRBV20-1 with TRBJ2-6; 8 bases are shared with TRBD1. Losses at the gene ends were 5 bases for V and 10 bases for J; bases not matched to a gene: 16. Germline V CDR1 and CDR2: DFQATT, SNEGSKA (reference sequence). The CDR3 contains 16 residues. CDR3 sequence: CSAAVTGAEPINVLTF. In DNA, the CDR3 is TGCAGTGCTGCGGTGACAGGGGCCGAACCTATTAACGTCCTGACTTTC.

This sequence joins TRBV12-3 or TRBV12-4 and TRBJ2-7; D is unclear. The CDR3 spans 13 residues. The ends were cut back, 6 bases at V and 7 bases at J, with 16 bases in the middle. The CDR3 is CASSGTLGKEQYF. In DNA, the CDR3 is TGTGCCAGCAGCGGTACGTTGGGAAAAGAGCAGTACTTC.

This clonotype has more than one count but fewer than ten. The junction departs from the called germline gene at one end, perhaps through a read error. The chain employs TRBV7-3 and TRBJ1-1, with TRBD1 as a possible D gene (6 bases). There are 14 residues in the CDR3. The V gene's germline CDR1 is SGHTA and CDR2 FQGTGA. The CDR3 reads CAGSSTGSNTEAFF. The CDR3 bases are TGTGCCGGCAGCTCCACAGGGTCGAACACTGAAGCTTTCTTT.

This clonotype was detected ten times or more. The chain is built from TRBV7-2 and TRBJ1-2; D is possibly TRBD1 (5 bases). The V and J ends lost 2 bases and 5 bases respectively, with 6 bases between them. This CDR3 is built from 12 residues. In germline, CDR1 is SGHTA, CDR2 FQGNSA. CDR3 protein: CASSLSGYGYTF. The CDR3 DNA reads TGTGCCAGCAGCTTATCAGGGTATGGCTACACCTTC.

The rearrangement joins TRBV5-1 to TRBJ2-3; unclear D gene. The germline V and J ends were trimmed by 4 bases and 6 bases, with 15 bases remaining between them. Per the germline V gene, CDR1 is SGHRS and CDR2 is YFSETQ. CDR3 length: 14 residues. CDR3 sequence (DNA): TGCGCCAGCAGCCCAACTACCTCTGCCGATACGCAGTATTTT. Translation: CASSPTTSADTQYF.

The rearrangement joins TRBV29-1 to TRBJ2-2; D is ambiguous. The V end was cut by 4 bases, the J end by 0 bases, with 18 bases between. The CDR3 runs to 17 residues. Germline-derived CDR1 and CDR2 are SQVTM and ANQGSEA. The CDR3 protein is CSVGPPRTDANTGELFF. DNA for the CDR3: TGCAGCGTTGGCCCACCCAGGACGGACGCGAACACCGGGGAGCTGTTTTTT.

The J gene is TRBJ2-1, the V gene TRBV6-5; possible D gene TRBD2, 5 bases. Germline loops: CDR1 MNHEY, CDR2 SVGAGI. V dropped 5 bases and J dropped 2 bases, with 10 bases sitting between them. The CDR3 loop spans 14 amino acids. This CDR3 reads CASSRLAPYNEQFF. CDR3 coding DNA: TGTGCCAGCAGTAGGCTAGCTCCCTACAATGAGCAGTTCTTC.

The rearrangement joins TRBV14 to TRBJ2-1; tentatively, D is TRBD2 (7 bases). V was clipped by 5 bases and J by 4 bases, with 12 bases between them. This CDR3 has 14 amino acids. Per germline, CDR1 SGHDN and CDR2 FVKESK. The CDR3 nucleotides read TGTGCCAGCAGCAGAGGGGGGGATTACAATGAGCAGTTCTTC. Amino acids: CASSRGGDYNEQFF.

This clonotype was found once. The rearrangement links TRBV9 to TRBJ1-1; a weak D match, TRBD1 (6 bases). From germline, CDR1 is SGDLS and CDR2 YYNGEE. The CDR3 extends over 15 amino acids. V lost 7 bases and J lost 4, with 20 bases in between. The CDR3 spells CASAHRGGPSTEAFF. In DNA, the CDR3 is TGTGCCAGCGCCCACCGTGGGGGCCCCAGCACTGAAGCTTTCTTT. The variable domain in full, with the rest retrieved from reference TRBV9 and TRBJ1-1, is DSGVTQTPKHLITATGQRVTLRCSPRSGDLSVYWYQQSLDQGLQFLIQYYNGEERAKGNILERFSAQQFPDLHSELNLSSLELGDSALYFCASAHRGGPSTEAFFGQGTRLTVV.

The V gene is TRBV20-1, the J gene TRBJ1-6, with D hard to call. The germline gives CDR1 DFQATT, CDR2 SNEGSKA (reference sequence). Between the trimmed V and J ends, which lost 0 bases and 0 bases, there was a span of 12 bases. The CDR3 length is 17 residues. The CDR3 is CSAREQQQSSYNSPLHF. In nucleotides, the CDR3 is TGCAGTGCTAGAGAACAGCAACAGAGCTCCTATAATTCACCCCTCCACTTT.

This chain uses TRBV27 with TRBJ2-6, with D perhaps assigned TRBD1 or TRBD2 (5 bases each). Germline V lookup: CDR1 MNHEY, CDR2 SMNVEV (reference sequence). With 3 bases removed from V and 0 bases from J, the gap between germline ends came to 9 bases. CDR3 length equals 16 residues. The CDR3 loop reads CASSLSGGSGANVLTF. The CDR3 bases are TGTGCCAGCAGTTTGTCTGGGGGCTCTGGGGCCAACGTCCTGACTTTC.

The V and J genes are TRBV15 and TRBJ2-1; 8 nucleotides align to TRBD1. The CDR3 length is 15 residues. In germline, CDR1 is LNHNV, CDR2 YYDKDF (reference sequence). V trimming: 6 bases; J trimming: 5 bases; junction bases outside the gene matches: 9. CDR3 protein: CATRRQGPLHNEQFF. The CDR3 DNA reads as TGTGCCACCAGACGACAGGGGCCTCTCCACAATGAGCAGTTCTTC. Supplemented by reference TRBV15 and TRBJ2-1, the full variable domain reads DAMVIQNPRYQVTQFGKPVTLSCSQTLNHNVMYWYQQKSSQAPKLLFHYYDKDFNNEADTPDNFQSRRPNTSFCFLDIRSPGLGDTAMYLCATRRQGPLHNEQFFGPGTRLTVL.